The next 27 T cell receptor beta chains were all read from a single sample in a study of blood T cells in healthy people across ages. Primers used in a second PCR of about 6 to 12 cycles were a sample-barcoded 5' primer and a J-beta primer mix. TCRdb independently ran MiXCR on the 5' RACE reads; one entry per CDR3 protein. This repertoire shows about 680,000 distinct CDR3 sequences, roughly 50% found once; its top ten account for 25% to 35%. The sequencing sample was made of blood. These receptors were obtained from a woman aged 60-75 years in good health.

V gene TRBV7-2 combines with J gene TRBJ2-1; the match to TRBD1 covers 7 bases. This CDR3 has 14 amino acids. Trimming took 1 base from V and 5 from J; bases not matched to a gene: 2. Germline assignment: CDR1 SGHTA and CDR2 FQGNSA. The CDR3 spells CASSLVTGDNEQFF. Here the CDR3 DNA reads TGTGCCAGCAGCTTAGTTACAGGGGACAATGAGCAGTTCTTC.

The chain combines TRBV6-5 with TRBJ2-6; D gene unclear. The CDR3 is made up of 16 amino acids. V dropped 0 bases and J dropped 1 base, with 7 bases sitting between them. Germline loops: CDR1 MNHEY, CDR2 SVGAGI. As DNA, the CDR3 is TGTGCCAGCAGTTACTCGTTGTCTTCTGGGGCCAACGTCCTGACTTTC. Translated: CASSYSLSSGANVLTF.

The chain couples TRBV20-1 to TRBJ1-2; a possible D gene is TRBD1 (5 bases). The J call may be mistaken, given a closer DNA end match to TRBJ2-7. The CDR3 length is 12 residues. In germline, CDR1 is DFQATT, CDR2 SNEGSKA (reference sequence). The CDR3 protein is CSATRQTYEQYF. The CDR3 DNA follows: TGCAGTGCTACCAGACAGACTTACGAGCAGTACTTC.

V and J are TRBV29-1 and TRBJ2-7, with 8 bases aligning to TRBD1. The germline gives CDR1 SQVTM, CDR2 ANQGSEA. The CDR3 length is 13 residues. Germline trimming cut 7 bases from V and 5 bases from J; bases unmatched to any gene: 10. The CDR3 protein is CSGKQGATDEQYF. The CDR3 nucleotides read TGCAGCGGGAAGCAGGGGGCGACCGACGAGCAGTACTTC.

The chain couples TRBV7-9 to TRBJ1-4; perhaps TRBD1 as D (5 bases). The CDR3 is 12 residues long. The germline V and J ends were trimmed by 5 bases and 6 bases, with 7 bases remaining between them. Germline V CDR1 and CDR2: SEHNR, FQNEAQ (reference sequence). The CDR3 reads CASSRDHEKLFF. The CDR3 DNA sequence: TGTGCCAGCAGCCGGGACCATGAAAAACTGTTTTTT.

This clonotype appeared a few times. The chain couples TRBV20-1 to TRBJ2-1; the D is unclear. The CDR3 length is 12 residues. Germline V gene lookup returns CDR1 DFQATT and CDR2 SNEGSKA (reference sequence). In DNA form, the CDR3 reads TGCAGCAGCCCGAGCTCCTACAATGAGCAGTTCTTC. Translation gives CSSPSSYNEQFF.

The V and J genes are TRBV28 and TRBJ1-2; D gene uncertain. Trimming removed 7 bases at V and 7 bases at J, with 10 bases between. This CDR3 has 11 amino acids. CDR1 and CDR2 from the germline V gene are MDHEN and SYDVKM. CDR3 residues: CASTQLGGYTF. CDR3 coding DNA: TGTGCCAGCACCCAACTCGGTGGCTACACCTTC.

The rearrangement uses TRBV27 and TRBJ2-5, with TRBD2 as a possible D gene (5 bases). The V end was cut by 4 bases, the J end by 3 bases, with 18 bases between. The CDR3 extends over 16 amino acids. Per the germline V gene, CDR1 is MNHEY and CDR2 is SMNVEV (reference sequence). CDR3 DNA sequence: TGTGCCAGCAGTTACCTGCCCGGCCAGCGGAAAGAGACCCAGTACTTC. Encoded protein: CASSYLPGQRKETQYF.

CDR3 protein: CASSSRTGETEAFF. The CDR3 DNA sequence: TGTGCCAGCAGCTCAAGGACAGGAGAGACTGAAGCTTTCTTT. The chain is built from TRBV7-9 and TRBJ1-1; 7 nucleotides agree with TRBD1. In germline, CDR1 is SEHNR, CDR2 FQNEAQ (reference sequence). The CDR3 has 14 residues. V dropped 4 bases and J dropped 5; count of bases not matched to a gene: 7.

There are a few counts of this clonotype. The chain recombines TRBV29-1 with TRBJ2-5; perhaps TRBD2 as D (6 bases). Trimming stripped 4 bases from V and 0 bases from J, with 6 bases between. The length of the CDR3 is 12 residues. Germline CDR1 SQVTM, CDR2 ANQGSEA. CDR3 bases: TGCAGCGTTGGGGGGGACCAAGAGACCCAGTACTTC. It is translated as CSVGGDQETQYF.

The CDR3 loop reads CASSRDSPGQKHYNEQFF. The CDR3 region has the DNA TGCGCCAGCAGCCGAGATAGCCCCGGACAAAAGCACTACAATGAGCAGTTCTTC. The chain carries TRBV4-1 and TRBJ2-1; D is perhaps TRBD1 (5 bases). Germline V lookup: CDR1 MGHRA, CDR2 YSYEKL. This CDR3 region has 18 residues. V was cut by 4 bases and J by 3 bases, with 22 bases left in between.

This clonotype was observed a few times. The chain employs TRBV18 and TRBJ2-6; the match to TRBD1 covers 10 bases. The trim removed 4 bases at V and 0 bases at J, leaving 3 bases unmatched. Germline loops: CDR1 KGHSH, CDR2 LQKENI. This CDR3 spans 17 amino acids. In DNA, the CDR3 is TGTGCCAGCTCACGGGGACAGGGGAACTCTGGGGCCAACGTCCTGACTTTC. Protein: CASSRGQGNSGANVLTF.

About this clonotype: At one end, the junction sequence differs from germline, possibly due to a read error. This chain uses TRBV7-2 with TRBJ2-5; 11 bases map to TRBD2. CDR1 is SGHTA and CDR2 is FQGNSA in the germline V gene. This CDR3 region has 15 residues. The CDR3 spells CVSSQTSGSRNEQYF. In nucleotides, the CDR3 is TGTGTCAGCAGCCAAACTAGCGGGAGTAGAAATGAGCAGTACTTC.

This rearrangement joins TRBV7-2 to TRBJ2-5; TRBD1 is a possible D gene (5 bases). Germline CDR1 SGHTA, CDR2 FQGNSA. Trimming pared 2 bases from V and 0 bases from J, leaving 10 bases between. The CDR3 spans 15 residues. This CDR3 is CASSLLGQDQETQYF. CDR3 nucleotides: TGTGCCAGCAGCTTATTGGGGCAGGACCAAGAGACCCAGTACTTC. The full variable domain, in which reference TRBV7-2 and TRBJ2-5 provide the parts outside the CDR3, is GAGVSQSPSNKVTEKGKDVELRCDPISGHTALYWYRQSLGQGLEFLIYFQGNSAPDKSGLPSDRFSAERTGGSVSTLTIQRTQQEDSAVYLCASSLLGQDQETQYFGPGTRLLVL.

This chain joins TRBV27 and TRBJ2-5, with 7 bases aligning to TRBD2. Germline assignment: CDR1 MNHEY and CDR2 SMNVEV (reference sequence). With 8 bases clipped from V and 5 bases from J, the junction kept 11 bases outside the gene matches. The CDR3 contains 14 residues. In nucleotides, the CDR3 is TGTGCCAGCCGTGAAGCGGGGCAGCACGAGACCCAGTACTTC. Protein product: CASREAGQHETQYF.

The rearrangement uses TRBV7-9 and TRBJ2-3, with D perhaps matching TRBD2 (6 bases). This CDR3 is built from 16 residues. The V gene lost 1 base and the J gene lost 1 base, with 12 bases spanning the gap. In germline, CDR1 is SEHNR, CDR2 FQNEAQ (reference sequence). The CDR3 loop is CASSLVRGLRTDTQYF. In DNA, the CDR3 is TGTGCCAGCAGCTTAGTGCGGGGCTTACGCACAGATACGCAGTATTTT.

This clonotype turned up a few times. The CDR3 loop is CSGDRESYEQYF. The CDR3 nucleotides read TGCAGCGGGGACAGGGAATCCTACGAGCAGTACTTC. This rearrangement joins TRBV29-1 to TRBJ2-7; 9 bases are shared with TRBD1. The CDR3 is made up of 12 amino acids. J gave up 1 base and V 7 bases, and 2 bases lay outside the gene matches. Germline V gene lookup returns CDR1 SQVTM and CDR2 ANQGSEA.

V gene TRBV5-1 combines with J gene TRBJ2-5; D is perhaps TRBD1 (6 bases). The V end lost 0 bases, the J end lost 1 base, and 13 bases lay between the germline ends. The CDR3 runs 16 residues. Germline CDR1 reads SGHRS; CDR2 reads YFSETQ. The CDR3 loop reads CASSLGLQGFQETQYF. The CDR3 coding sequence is TGCGCCAGCAGCTTGGGGTTACAGGGCTTCCAAGAGACCCAGTACTTC.

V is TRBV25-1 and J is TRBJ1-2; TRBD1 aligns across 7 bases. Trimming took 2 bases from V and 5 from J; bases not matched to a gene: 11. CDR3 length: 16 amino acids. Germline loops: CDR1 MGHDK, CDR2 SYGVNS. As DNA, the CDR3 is TGTGCCAGCAGTGAAGGCCAAGGAGGGGGCGGGTATGGCTACACCTTC. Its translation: CASSEGQGGGGYGYTF.

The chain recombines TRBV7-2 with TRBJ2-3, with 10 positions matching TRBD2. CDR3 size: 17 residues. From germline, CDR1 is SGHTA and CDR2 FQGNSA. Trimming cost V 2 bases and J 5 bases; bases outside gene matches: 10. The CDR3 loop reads CASSLLAAGGPGDTQYF. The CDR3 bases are TGTGCCAGCAGCTTACTTGCAGCGGGAGGGCCTGGAGATACGCAGTATTTT.

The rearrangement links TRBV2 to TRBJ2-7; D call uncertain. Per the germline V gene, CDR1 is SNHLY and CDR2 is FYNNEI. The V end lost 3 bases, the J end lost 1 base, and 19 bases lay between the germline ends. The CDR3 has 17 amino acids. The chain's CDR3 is CASSDLGRARGSYEQYF. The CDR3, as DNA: TGTGCCAGCAGTGATTTGGGCCGGGCCCGCGGATCCTACGAGCAGTACTTC. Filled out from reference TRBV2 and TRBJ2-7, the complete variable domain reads EPEVTQTPSHQVTQMGQEVILRCVPISNHLYFYWYRQILGQKVEFLVSFYNNEISEKSEIFDDQFSVERPDGSNFTLKIRSTKLEDSAMYFCASSDLGRARGSYEQYFGPGTRLTVT.

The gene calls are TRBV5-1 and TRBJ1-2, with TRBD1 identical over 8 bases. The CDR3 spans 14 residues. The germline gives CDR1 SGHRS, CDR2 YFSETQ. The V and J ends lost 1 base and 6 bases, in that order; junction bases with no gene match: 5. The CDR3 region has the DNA TGCGCCAGCAGCTTGACTGGACAGGGCCATGGCTACACCTTC. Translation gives CASSLTGQGHGYTF.

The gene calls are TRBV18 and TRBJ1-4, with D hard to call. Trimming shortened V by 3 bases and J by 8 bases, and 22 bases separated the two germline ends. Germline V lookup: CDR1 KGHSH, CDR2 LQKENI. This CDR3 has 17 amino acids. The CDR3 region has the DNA TGTGCCAGCTCACCGAGCTCCCCGGACCAAGGTCGCGAAAAACTGTTTTTT. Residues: CASSPSSPDQGREKLFF.

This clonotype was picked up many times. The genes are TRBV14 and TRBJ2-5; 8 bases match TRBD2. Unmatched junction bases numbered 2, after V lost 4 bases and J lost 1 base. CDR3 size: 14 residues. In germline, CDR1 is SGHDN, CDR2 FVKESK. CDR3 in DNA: TGTGCCAGCAGCCCACTAGCGGCCCAAGAGACCCAGTACTTC. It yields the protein CASSPLAAQETQYF. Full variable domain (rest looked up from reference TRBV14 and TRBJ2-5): EAGVTQFPSHSVIEKGQTVTLRCDPISGHDNLYWYRRVMGKEIKFLLHFVKESKQDESGMPNNRFLAERTGGTYSTLKVQPAELEDSGVYFCASSPLAAQETQYFGPGTRLLVL.

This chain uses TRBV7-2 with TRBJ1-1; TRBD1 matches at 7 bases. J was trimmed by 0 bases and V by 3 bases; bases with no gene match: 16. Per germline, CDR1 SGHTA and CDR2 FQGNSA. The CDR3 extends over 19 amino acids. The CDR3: CASSLKGTGTAKMNTEAFF. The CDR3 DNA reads TGTGCCAGCAGCTTGAAAGGGACCGGGACAGCCAAAATGAACACTGAAGCTTTCTTT. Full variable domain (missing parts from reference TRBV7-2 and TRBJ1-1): GAGVSQSPSNKVTEKGKDVELRCDPISGHTALYWYRQSLGQGLEFLIYFQGNSAPDKSGLPSDRFSAERTGGSVSTLTIQRTQQEDSAVYLCASSLKGTGTAKMNTEAFFGQGTRLTVV.

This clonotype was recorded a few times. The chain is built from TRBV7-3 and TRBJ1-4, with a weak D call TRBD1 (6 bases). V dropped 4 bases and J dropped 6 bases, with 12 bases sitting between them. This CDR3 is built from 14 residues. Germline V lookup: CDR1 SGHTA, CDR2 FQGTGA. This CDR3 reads CASSSQGTYEKLFF. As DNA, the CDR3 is TGTGCCAGCAGCTCGCAGGGGACCTATGAAAAACTGTTTTTT. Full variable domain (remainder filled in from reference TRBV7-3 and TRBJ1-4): GAGVSQTPSNKVTEKGKYVELRCDPISGHTALYWYRQSLGQGPEFLIYFQGTGAADDSGLPNDRFFAVRPEGSVSTLKIQRTERGDSAVYLCASSSQGTYEKLFFGSGTQLSVL.

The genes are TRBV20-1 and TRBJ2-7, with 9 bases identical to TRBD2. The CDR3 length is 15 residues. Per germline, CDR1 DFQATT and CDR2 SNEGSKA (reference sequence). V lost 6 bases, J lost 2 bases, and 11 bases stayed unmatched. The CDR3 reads CSAHKSGRLTYEQYF. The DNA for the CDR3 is TGCAGTGCCCACAAGAGCGGGAGGCTTACCTACGAGCAGTACTTC.